This entry features one T cell receptor (beta chain) sequence. This specimen comes from a study of blood T cell repertoires in COVID-19. Study-wide background: PBMCs, B-cell-depleted T cells, or T cells provided the cDNA or gDNA that made up the material.

In the authors' workflow: The authors estimated nucleated cell counts from reference gene primer amplification. Here immunoSEQ multiplex PCR was the method, and the copy in TCRdb shows in-frame clones only, minus some. The DNA gave D and trimming, while V, J and clone size come from that table. Of fewer than 350,000 clones listed, more than 85% are singletons. This CDR3 contains 17 residues. V trimming: 4 bases; J trimming: 1 base; junction bases outside the gene matches: 11. Germline lookup yields CDR1 SGHVS and CDR2 FQNEAQ. The rearrangement links TRBV7-8 to TRBJ2-7; TRBD1 agrees at 9 bases. Material: peripheral blood. The TCR originated in a man aged 35-49 years with acute or convalescent COVID-19. The CDR3 DNA reads TGTGCCAGCAGCTCGGACAGGGGCACCAAAATTTCCTACGAGCAGTACTTC. Translation: CASSSDRGTKISYEQYF.